This T cell receptor (beta chain) is from a study of blood T cell repertoires in COVID-19. Study-wide background: PBMCs, B-cell-depleted T cells, or T cells provided the cDNA or gDNA that made up the material.

Some clones are missing from TCRdb's copy, which holds only in-frame ones; the method was immunoSEQ multiplex PCR. The data show about 140,000 clones, 80% to 90% seen once. This CDR3 is 15 amino acids long. Germline V lookup: CDR1 SNHLY, CDR2 FYNNEI. V gave up 3 bases and J gave up 0 bases, with 9 bases separating them. This rearrangement joins TRBV2 to TRBJ1-5; D gene uncertain. Material: peripheral blood. The sequence was collected from a woman between 45 and 65 years old with acute or convalescent COVID-19. This chain's CDR3 is CASSEGPYSNQPQHF. CDR3 sequence (DNA): TGTGCCAGCAGTGAGGGCCCATATAGCAATCAGCCCCAGCATTTT.